The 4 T cell receptor beta chains below come from one sample, sequenced in a study of synovial regulatory T cells in juvenile arthritis. Clones were sequenced by immunoSEQ multiplex PCR, and TCRdb holds only the in-frame ones, with some missing. The sample has around 10,000 clones; the top ten hold approximately 0.67%. Material for sequencing was Treg cells from blood. Subset: remaining (HLA-DR-negative) circulating blood Treg cells. All receptors come from a donor younger than 30 with juvenile idiopathic arthritis.

The chain couples TRBV5-4 to TRBJ1-2; TCRdb's assignment of TRBD1 cannot be checked, as there is no DNA. This CDR3 has 14 residues. No DNA is listed. Germline lookup yields CDR1 SGHNT and CDR2 YYREEE (reference sequence). This CDR3 is CASRTGGGLGGYTF. The variable domain in full, completed from reference TRBV5-4 and TRBJ1-2, reads ETGVTQSPTHLIKTRGQQVTLRCSSQSGHNTVSWYQQALGQGPQFIFQYYREEENGRGNFPPRFSGLQFPNYSSELNVNALELDDSALYLCASRTGGGLGGYTFGSGTRLTVV.

The chain is built from TRBV6-6 and TRBJ1-1; TCRdb selects TRBD1, and the lack of DNA leaves this call unchecked. Germline CDR1 and CDR2: MNHNY and SVGAGI (reference sequence). The CDR3 is 14 amino acids. Only the protein sequence is given. Here the CDR3 reads CASNRQGQNTEAFF.

The chain employs TRBV6-6 and TRBJ1-2; TCRdb proposes TRBD1, but this gene call is untestable without DNA. The CDR3 is 11 residues long. No DNA is listed. Germline V gene sequence: CDR1 MNHNY, CDR2 SVGAGI (reference sequence). CDR3 loop: CASRVGAGYTF.

The chain has TRBV7-3 and TRBJ1-2; TCRdb's assignment of TRBD1 cannot be checked, as there is no DNA. Germline V gene sequence: CDR1 SGHTA, CDR2 FQGTGA. The length of the CDR3 is 13 residues. The coding DNA is unavailable. The CDR3 sequence is CASSLTGDYGYTF. The full variable domain, completed using reference TRBV7-3 and TRBJ1-2, is GAGVSQTPSNKVTEKGKYVELRCDPISGHTALYWYRQSLGQGPEFLIYFQGTGAADDSGLPNDRFFAVRPEGSVSTLKIQRTERGDSAVYLCASSLTGDYGYTFGSGTRLTVV.